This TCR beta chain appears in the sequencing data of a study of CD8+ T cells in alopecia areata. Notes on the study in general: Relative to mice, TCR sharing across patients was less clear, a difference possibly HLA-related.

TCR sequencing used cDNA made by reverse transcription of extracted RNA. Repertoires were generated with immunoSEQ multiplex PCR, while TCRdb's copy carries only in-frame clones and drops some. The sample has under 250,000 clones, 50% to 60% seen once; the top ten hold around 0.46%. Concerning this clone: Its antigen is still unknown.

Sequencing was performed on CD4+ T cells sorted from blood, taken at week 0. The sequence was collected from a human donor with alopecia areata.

This CDR3 reads CASSMGQGPEAFF. CDR3 DNA sequence: TGTGCCAGCAGTATGGGGCAGGGCCCAGAAGCTTTCTTT. V usage is TRBV2 and J usage is TRBJ1-1; maybe TRBD1 (5 bases). CDR3 length: 13 amino acids. Trimming shortened V by 5 bases and J by 8 bases, and 15 bases separated the two germline ends. Germline V gene lookup returns CDR1 SNHLY and CDR2 FYNNEI.